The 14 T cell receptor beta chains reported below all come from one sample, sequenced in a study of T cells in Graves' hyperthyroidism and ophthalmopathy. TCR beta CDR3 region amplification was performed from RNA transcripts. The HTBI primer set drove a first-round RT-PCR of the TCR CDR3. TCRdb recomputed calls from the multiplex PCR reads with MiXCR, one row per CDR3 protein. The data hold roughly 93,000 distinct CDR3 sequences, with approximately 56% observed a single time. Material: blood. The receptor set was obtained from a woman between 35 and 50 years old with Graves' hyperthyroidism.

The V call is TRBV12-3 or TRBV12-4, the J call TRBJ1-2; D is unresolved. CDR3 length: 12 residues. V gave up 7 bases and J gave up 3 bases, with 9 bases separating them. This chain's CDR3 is CASIGQHYGYTF. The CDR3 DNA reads TGTGCCAGCATCGGGCAGCACTATGGCTACACCTTC.

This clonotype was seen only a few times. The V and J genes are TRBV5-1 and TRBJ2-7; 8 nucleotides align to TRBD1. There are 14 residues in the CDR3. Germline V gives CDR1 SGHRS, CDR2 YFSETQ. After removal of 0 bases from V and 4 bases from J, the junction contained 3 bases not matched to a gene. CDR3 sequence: CASSLGQGSYEQYF. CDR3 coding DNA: TGCGCCAGCAGCTTGGGACAGGGGAGTTACGAGCAGTACTTC.

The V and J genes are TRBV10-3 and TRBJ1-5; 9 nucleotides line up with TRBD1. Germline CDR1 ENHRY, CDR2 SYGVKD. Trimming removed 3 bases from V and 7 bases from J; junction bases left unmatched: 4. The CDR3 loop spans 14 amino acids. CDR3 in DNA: TGTGCCATCAGTGATACAGGGGGCTACCAGCCCCAGCATTTT. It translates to CAISDTGGYQPQHF.

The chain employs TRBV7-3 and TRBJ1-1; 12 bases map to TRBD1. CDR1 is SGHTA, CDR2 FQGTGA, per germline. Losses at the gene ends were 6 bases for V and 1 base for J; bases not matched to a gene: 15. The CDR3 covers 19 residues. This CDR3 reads CASSYTGTGGVGKNTEAFF. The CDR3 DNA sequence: TGTGCCAGCAGTTACACCGGGACAGGGGGCGTCGGGAAGAACACTGAAGCTTTCTTT.

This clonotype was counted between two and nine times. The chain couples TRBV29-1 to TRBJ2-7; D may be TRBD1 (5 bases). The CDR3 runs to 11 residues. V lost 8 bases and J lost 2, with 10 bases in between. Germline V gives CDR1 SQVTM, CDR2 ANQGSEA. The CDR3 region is CSSVGAYEQYF. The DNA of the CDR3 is TGCAGCTCCGTAGGGGCCTACGAGCAGTACTTC.

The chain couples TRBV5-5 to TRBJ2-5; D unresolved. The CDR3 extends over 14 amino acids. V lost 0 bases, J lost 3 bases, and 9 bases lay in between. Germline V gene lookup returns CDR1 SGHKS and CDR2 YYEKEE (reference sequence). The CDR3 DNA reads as TGTGCCAGCAGCTTGGGAGCGACGGAAGAGACCCAGTACTTC. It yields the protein CASSLGATEETQYF.

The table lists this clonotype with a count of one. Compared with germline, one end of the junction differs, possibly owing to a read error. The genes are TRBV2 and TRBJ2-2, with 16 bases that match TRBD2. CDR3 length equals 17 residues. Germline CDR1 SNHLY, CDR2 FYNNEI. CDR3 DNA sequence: TGTGCCACCAGACAGGGACTAGCGGGAGGGCCAGTTTGGGAGCAGTTTTTT. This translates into CATRQGLAGGPVWEQFF.

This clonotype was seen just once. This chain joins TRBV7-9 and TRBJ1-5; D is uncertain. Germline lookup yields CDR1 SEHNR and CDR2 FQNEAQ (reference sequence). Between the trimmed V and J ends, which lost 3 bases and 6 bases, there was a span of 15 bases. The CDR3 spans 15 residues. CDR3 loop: CASSLDWTLGQPQHF. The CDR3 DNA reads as TGTGCCAGCAGCTTGGATTGGACTCTCGGTCAGCCCCAGCATTTT.

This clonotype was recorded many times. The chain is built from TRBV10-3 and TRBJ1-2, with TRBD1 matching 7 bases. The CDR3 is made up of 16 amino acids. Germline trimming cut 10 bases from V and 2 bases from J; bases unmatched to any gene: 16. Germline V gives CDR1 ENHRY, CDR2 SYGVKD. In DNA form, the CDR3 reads TGTGCCACCCTGCAGGGGGGGGACCAAGCGAACTATGGCTACACCTTC. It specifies CATLQGGDQANYGYTF.

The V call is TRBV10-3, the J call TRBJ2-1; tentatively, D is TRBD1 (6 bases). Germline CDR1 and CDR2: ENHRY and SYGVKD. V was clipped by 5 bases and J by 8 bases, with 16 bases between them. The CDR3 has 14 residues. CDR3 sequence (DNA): TGTGCCATCAGTTATACCTCCAGGGGACATGAGCAGTTCTTC. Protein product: CAISYTSRGHEQFF.

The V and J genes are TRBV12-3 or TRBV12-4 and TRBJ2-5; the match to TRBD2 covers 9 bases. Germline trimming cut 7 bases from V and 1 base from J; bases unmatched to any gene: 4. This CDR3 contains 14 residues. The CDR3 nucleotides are TGTGCCAGCACCATGACTAGCGGCCAAGAGACCCAGTACTTC. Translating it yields CASTMTSGQETQYF.

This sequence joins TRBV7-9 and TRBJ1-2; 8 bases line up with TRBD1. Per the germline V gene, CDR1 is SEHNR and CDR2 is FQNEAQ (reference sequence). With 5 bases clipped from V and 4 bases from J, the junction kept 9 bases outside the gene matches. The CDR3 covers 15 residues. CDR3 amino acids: CASSGQGGGAYGYTF. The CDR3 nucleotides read TGTGCCAGCAGCGGACAGGGTGGGGGGGCCTATGGCTACACCTTC.

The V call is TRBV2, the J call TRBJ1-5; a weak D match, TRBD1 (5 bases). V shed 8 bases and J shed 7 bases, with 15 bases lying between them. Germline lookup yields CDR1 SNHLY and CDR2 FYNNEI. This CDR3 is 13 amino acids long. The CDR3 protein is CASSGTVRQPQHF. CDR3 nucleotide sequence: TGTGCCAGCTCGGGGACGGTGCGGCAGCCCCAGCATTTT. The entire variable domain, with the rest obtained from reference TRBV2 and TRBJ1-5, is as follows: EPEVTQTPSHQVTQMGQEVILRCVPISNHLYFYWYRQILGQKVEFLVSFYNNEISEKSEIFDDQFSVERPDGSNFTLKIRSTKLEDSAMYFCASSGTVRQPQHFGDGTRLSIL.

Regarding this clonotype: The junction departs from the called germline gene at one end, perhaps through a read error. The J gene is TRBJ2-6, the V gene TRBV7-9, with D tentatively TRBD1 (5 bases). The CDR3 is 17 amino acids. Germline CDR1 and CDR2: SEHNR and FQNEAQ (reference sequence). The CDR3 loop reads CASRLLWGGSGANVLAF. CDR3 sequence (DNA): TGTGCCAGCCGCTTACTTTGGGGCGGCTCTGGGGCCAACGTCCTGGCTTTC.